This TCR beta chain was found in a study of human T cells and chemical hapten exposure. As for time point: patch test 3, about 24 weeks after DPC sensitization. Treatment here: therapeutic diphenylcyclopropenone sensitization with weekly scalp DPC. Trimming cost V 6 bases and J 2 bases, with 15 bases left between them. The length of the CDR3 is 15 residues. In TCRdb, the RACE reads were re-called with MiXCR into one record per CDR3 protein. The sample has roughly 130,000 distinct CDR3 sequences; about 11% are singletons. This specimen was whole blood, taken in connection with sensitization to the hapten diphenylcyclopropenone (DPC). The chain employs TRBV12-3 or TRBV12-4 and TRBJ2-3; D may be TRBD2 (6 bases). The receptor comes from a woman aged 50 to 60 with alopecia areata. Some clones in this sample may be carry-over from other donors' samples. The chain's CDR3 is CASSPSGTSTDTQYF. The CDR3 nucleotides are TGTGCCAGCAGCCCATCCGGGACTTCCACAGATACGCAGTATTTT.